The 3 T cell receptor beta chains below were found in one sample sequenced in a study of cytomegalovirus exposure and HLA in healthy donors. In the PCR, 60 Vbeta and 13 Jbeta primers were used. Method: immunoSEQ multiplex PCR; TCRdb's copy keeps in-frame clones and lacks some. This sample yields about 97,000 clones, of which roughly two thirds are seen a single time; approximately 3.5% belongs to the top ten. Source material: PBMCs. These receptors all stem from a middle-aged man in good health and CMV-seronegative.

For this clone: Because it lacks the conserved phenylalanine or tryptophan at the end, this CDR3 is likely a read error. The chain uses TRBV5-1 and TRBJ1-4; D uncertain. The germline V gene encodes CDR1 SGHRS and CDR2 YFSETQ. The V gene lost 2 bases and the J gene lost 2 bases, with 10 bases spanning the gap. This CDR3 comprises 15 residues. For the CDR3, the DNA is TGCGCCAGCAGCTTTACTGGAGGGACTAATGAAAAACTGTTTGTT. Translation gives CASSFTGGTNEKLFV.

V usage is TRBV6-5 and J usage is TRBJ2-3; 8 nucleotides line up with TRBD1. Per germline, CDR1 MNHEY and CDR2 SVGAGI. There are 13 residues in the CDR3. V lost 4 bases, J lost 7 bases, and 4 bases stayed unmatched. The DNA for the CDR3 is TGTGCCAGCAGTTTCGGACAGGGAAATACGCAGTATTTT. It translates to CASSFGQGNTQYF.

V is TRBV28 and J is TRBJ1-4; D is uncertain. This CDR3 has 15 amino acids. Germline V gene lookup returns CDR1 MDHEN and CDR2 SYDVKM. Trimming removed 2 bases from V and 8 bases from J, with 15 bases in between. The CDR3 DNA is TGTGCCAGCAGTTTAGTGGTAGGATTGGAGGAAAAACTGTTTTTT. Protein: CASSLVVGLEEKLFF.